The present T cell receptor (beta chain) was sequenced within a study of T cell changes during pregnancy in multiple sclerosis. The ends lost 4 bases at V and 2 bases at J; junction bases unmatched: 3. The CDR3 is 15 residues long. The germline V gene encodes CDR1 SGDLS and CDR2 YYNGEE. Some clones are missing from TCRdb's copy, which holds only in-frame ones; the method was immunoSEQ multiplex PCR. In the table there are some 80,000 clones, roughly 96% of which are singletons. Here the sequenced sample was peripheral blood, taken in the second trimester of pregnancy. The chain joins TRBV9 to TRBJ2-1, with 10 bases that match TRBD1. The origin of this receptor is a female donor with multiple sclerosis, enrolled in a pregnancy study. The CDR3 DNA is TGTGCCAGCAGCTTTGGACAGGGGGCCTACAATGAGCAGTTCTTC. As protein: CASSFGQGAYNEQFF.